This T cell receptor beta chain comes out of a study of PD-1 blockade in classical Hodgkin lymphoma. General study results and limits: Initiation of nivolumab under 1 year after ASCT led to exclusion of patients. TCR diversity at baseline was reported to be reduced in newly diagnosed patients relative to healthy donors. Whoever responded completely had baseline diversity much like that seen in newly diagnosed patients. Researchers reported that CD4+ TCR diversity, though not CD8+, rose significantly by C4D1.

Some clones are missing from TCRdb's copy, which holds only in-frame ones; the method was immunoSEQ multiplex PCR. The table records fewer than 35,000 clones, 80% to 95% of them present only once. Trimming shortened V by 5 bases and J by 0 bases, and 13 bases separated the two germline ends. This CDR3 is 15 amino acids long. The germline CDR1 and CDR2 sequences are MNHNS and SASEGT. A note on this clone: Its antigen is as yet unknown.

Specified time point: cycle 4 day 1 (C4D1), after five to seven weeks of nivolumab. Each patient experienced a relapse that followed autologous stem cell transplantation, and brentuximab vedotin exposure varied. Thawed PBMCs were the source of CD4+ T cells, purified by magnetic negative selection. The chain couples TRBV6-1 to TRBJ2-5; D gene uncertain. This TCR was sampled from a human donor with classical Hodgkin lymphoma. This sample comprised CD4+ T cells from blood, obtained before the fourth cycle of nivolumab. The CDR3 DNA reads as TGTGCCAGCAGTATCCTAGGGATTTACCAAGAGACCCAGTACTTC. Protein sequence: CASSILGIYQETQYF.